Listed here are 28 T cell receptor beta chains from one sample, sequenced in a study of PD-1 blockade in classical Hodgkin lymphoma. Every patient experienced relapse after autologous stem cell transplantation, and brentuximab vedotin exposure varied. Profiled with immunoSEQ multiplex PCR; TCRdb holds only in-frame clones, not every one. This repertoire shows 50,000 to 65,000 clones, roughly 90% found once; its top ten account for under 11%. The material was peripheral blood mononuclear cells (PBMCs), obtained before the second cycle of nivolumab. All receptors derive from a human donor with classical Hodgkin lymphoma.

The J gene is TRBJ1-4, the V gene TRBV6-5; no clear D. V lost 0 bases and J lost 0, with 5 bases in between. CDR1 and CDR2 (germline): MNHEY, SVGAGI. This CDR3 comprises 15 residues. The CDR3 region is CASSYSGTTNEKLFF. The DNA for the CDR3 is TGTGCCAGCAGTTACTCAGGGACAACTAATGAAAAACTGTTTTTT.

The chain couples TRBV6-5 to TRBJ2-1, with unresolved D. V was pared by 4 bases and J by 9 bases, with 7 bases between. This CDR3 has 11 amino acids. Germline CDR1 and CDR2: MNHEY and SVGAGI. CDR3 coding DNA: TGTGCCAGCAGTTTACATGGTGAGCAGTTCTTC. This sequence encodes CASSLHGEQFF.

The rearrangement joins TRBV4-1 to TRBJ2-3; D unresolved. Looked up from germline, CDR1 is MGHRA and CDR2 is YSYEKL. The V end lost 0 bases, the J end lost 4 bases, and 8 bases lay between the germline ends. CDR3 size: 14 residues. The CDR3 region is CASSQDRLADTQYF. CDR3 sequence (DNA): TGCGCCAGCAGCCAAGATCGGCTAGCAGATACGCAGTATTTT.

V and J are TRBV19 and TRBJ2-6, with unresolved D. The V gene lost 7 bases and the J gene lost 4 bases, with 5 bases spanning the gap. The CDR3 is 12 amino acids. From germline, CDR1 is LNHDA and CDR2 SQIVND (reference sequence). The CDR3 reads CASTPGANVLTF. The CDR3 nucleotides are TGTGCCAGTACCCCCGGGGCCAACGTCCTGACTTTC.

This clone was counted a single time. The chain couples TRBV30 to TRBJ2-7; no reliable D call. This CDR3 has 15 amino acids. V lost 2 bases and J 7 bases, leaving 21 bases between the germline ends. Per the germline V gene, CDR1 is GTSNPN and CDR2 is SVGIG (reference sequence). The CDR3 loop reads CAWSYKDGLVREQYF. The CDR3 bases are TGTGCCTGGAGTTATAAGGACGGCCTTGTTCGAGAGCAGTACTTC.

Only a few counts were recorded for this clone. The CDR3 loop reads CASSEEDGTYEQYF. The CDR3, as DNA: TGTGCCAGCAGTGAAGAGGACGGAACCTACGAGCAGTACTTC. The V call is TRBV6-1, the J call TRBJ2-7; D uncertain. CDR3 length: 14 residues. Germline loops: CDR1 MNHNS, CDR2 SASEGT. Trimming took 1 base from V and 2 from J, leaving 9 bases between them.

The V and J genes are TRBV5-1 and TRBJ2-7, with 7 bases that match TRBD2. V lost 4 bases to trimming and J lost 2 bases; unmatched junction nucleotides: 9. CDR1 and CDR2 (germline): SGHRS, YFSETQ. The CDR3 has 15 residues. The CDR3 bases are TGCGCCAGCAGCGGTGGACTAGTGGGGACCTACGAGCAGTACTTC. Residues: CASSGGLVGTYEQYF. Together with reference TRBV5-1 and TRBJ2-7, the CDR3 gives the full variable domain: KAGVTQTPRYLIKTRGQQVTLSCSPISGHRSVSWYQQTPGQGLQFLFEYFSETQRNKGNFPGRFSGRQFSNSRSEMNVSTLELGDSALYLCASSGGLVGTYEQYFGPGTRLTVT.

The CDR3 here is CASSEARGTGGTQPQHF. The CDR3 bases are TGTGCCAGCAGTGAAGCTCGAGGGACAGGGGGAACGCAGCCCCAGCATTTT. This sequence joins TRBV6-1 and TRBJ1-5; 11 positions agree with TRBD1. V shed 0 bases and J 7 bases; nucleotides not matched to a gene: 8. This CDR3 comprises 17 residues. The germline CDR1 and CDR2 sequences are MNHNS and SASEGT.

This sequence joins TRBV19 and TRBJ1-4; 8 nucleotides line up with TRBD1. With V trimmed by 7 bases and J by 3 bases, 7 bases remained unmatched. Germline CDR1 reads LNHDA; CDR2 reads SQIVND (reference sequence). This CDR3 comprises 15 residues. The CDR3 sequence is CASNSGTGPNEKLFF. CDR3 bases: TGTGCCAGTAACTCCGGGACAGGTCCTAATGAAAAACTGTTTTTT.

This clone showed up just once. The chain carries TRBV6-1 and TRBJ1-2; 8 bases map to TRBD1. The CDR3 length is 15 residues. CDR1 is MNHNS and CDR2 is SASEGT in the germline V gene. V was clipped by 3 bases and J by 4 bases; unmatched bases: 7. CDR3 residues: CASSDQGARIYGYTF. CDR3 in DNA: TGTGCCAGCAGTGACCAGGGGGCAAGGATCTATGGCTACACCTTC.

The chain uses TRBV7-8 and TRBJ2-7; the match to TRBD1 covers 7 bases. Trimming removed 4 bases from V and 2 bases from J; junction bases left unmatched: 5. In germline, CDR1 is SGHVS, CDR2 FQNEAQ. This CDR3 has 14 residues. The CDR3 DNA reads as TGTGCCAGCAGCTCGCGACAGGGCCCCTACGAGCAGTACTTC. Protein product: CASSSRQGPYEQYF.

The rearrangement uses TRBV7-9 and TRBJ1-1; D ambiguous. The length of the CDR3 is 12 residues. V was pared by 0 bases and J by 8 bases, with 7 bases between. CDR1 and CDR2 (germline): SEHNR, FQNEAQ (reference sequence). CDR3 in amino acids: CASSLAAREAFF. Here the CDR3 DNA reads TGTGCCAGCAGCTTAGCGGCACGGGAAGCTTTCTTT.

The chain is built from TRBV7-7 and TRBJ2-1; perhaps TRBD2 as D (5 bases). The CDR3 totals 15 residues. The ends were cut back, 5 bases at V and 0 bases at J, with 11 bases in the middle. In germline, CDR1 is SSHAT, CDR2 FNYEAQ (reference sequence). DNA for the CDR3: TGTGCCAGCAGCCCGGACTGGCCCTCCTACAATGAGCAGTTCTTC. Translated: CASSPDWPSYNEQFF.

V gene TRBV4-1 combines with J gene TRBJ1-5; D ambiguous. Deletions cut 0 bases from V and 4 bases from J, with 4 bases between. Germline V gene data show CDR1 as MGHRA and CDR2 as YSYEKL. The CDR3 runs 13 residues. The CDR3 is CASSQDMNQPQHF. The CDR3 region has the DNA TGCGCCAGCAGCCAAGATATGAATCAGCCCCAGCATTTT.

This clone was recorded once. The rearrangement joins TRBV27 to TRBJ2-3; a weak D match, TRBD1 (5 bases). From germline, CDR1 is MNHEY and CDR2 SMNVEV (reference sequence). The CDR3 runs 13 residues. V was pared by 6 bases and J by 0 bases, with 7 bases between. The CDR3 DNA is TGTGCCAGCAGGGGGCTAAGCACAGATACGCAGTATTTT. Amino acids: CASRGLSTDTQYF.

V and J are TRBV19 and TRBJ2-7; tentatively, D is TRBD2 (6 bases). The germline V gene encodes CDR1 LNHDA and CDR2 SQIVND (reference sequence). The CDR3 consists of 15 residues. Between the trimmed V and J ends, which lost 3 bases and 2 bases, there was a span of 14 bases. The CDR3 is CASSMGGGEPYEQYF. The CDR3, as DNA: TGTGCCAGTAGTATGGGTGGCGGGGAACCCTACGAGCAGTACTTC.

The chain employs TRBV4-2 and TRBJ2-1, with TRBD2 matching over 13 bases. After removal of 0 bases from V and 9 bases from J, the junction contained 5 bases not matched to a gene. Looked up from germline, CDR1 is LGHNA and CDR2 is YNFKEQ. The CDR3 loop spans 16 amino acids. The CDR3 is CASSQETGLAGTEQFF. The CDR3 bases are TGTGCCAGCAGCCAAGAAACGGGACTAGCGGGGACTGAGCAGTTCTTC.

This clone has a handful of counts. The chain links TRBV7-2 to TRBJ1-2; no clear D gene. Germline loops: CDR1 SGHTA, CDR2 FQGNSA. The V and J ends lost 3 bases and 4 bases respectively, with 9 bases between them. This CDR3 comprises 13 residues. The CDR3 sequence: CASSLGVPYGYTF. The CDR3 coding sequence is TGTGCCAGCAGCTTGGGAGTTCCCTATGGCTACACCTTC.

This clone turned up a few times. The rearrangement joins TRBV6-1 to TRBJ1-2; weak D call: TRBD1 (5 bases). CDR3 size: 15 residues. V lost 1 base and J 4 bases, leaving 13 bases between the germline ends. Germline values: CDR1 MNHNS, CDR2 SASEGT. The CDR3 DNA is TGTGCCAGCAGTGAAGACCCCCAGGGAGGCTATGGCTACACCTTC. Translating it yields CASSEDPQGGYGYTF.

This chain links TRBV4-1 with TRBJ2-7; tentative D call: TRBD2 (6 bases). The CDR3 consists of 14 residues. Deletions cut 8 bases from V and 4 bases from J, with 18 bases between. CDR1 and CDR2 (germline): MGHRA, YSYEKL. CDR3 nucleotides: TGCGCCAGCGGTCGGGGGTTTGACGGGTACGAGCAGTACTTC. It translates to CASGRGFDGYEQYF.

This chain connects TRBV15 to TRBJ1-2; a possible D gene is TRBD1 (5 bases). V shed 3 bases and J shed 1 base, with 9 bases lying between them. The germline CDR1 and CDR2 sequences are LNHNV and YYDKDF (reference sequence). The CDR3 has 14 residues. CDR3 DNA sequence: TGTGCCACCAGCAGGACGACAGATAACTATGGCTACACCTTC. Translation: CATSRTTDNYGYTF.

The gene calls are TRBV7-3 and TRBJ2-1, with D unresolved. Germline CDR1 is SGHTA and CDR2 is FQGTGA. Trimming left V 1 base short and J 3 bases short, with 1 base between. The CDR3 spans 12 residues. The CDR3 loop reads CASSLNYNEQFF. The CDR3 bases are TGTGCCAGCAGCTTAAACTACAATGAGCAGTTCTTC.

This sequence joins TRBV15 and TRBJ2-7; tentatively, D is TRBD1 (6 bases). The V gene lost 4 bases and the J gene lost 2 bases, with 9 bases spanning the gap. This CDR3 contains 13 residues. Germline assignment: CDR1 LNHNV and CDR2 YYDKDF (reference sequence). This chain's CDR3 is CATSTGQTYEQYF. CDR3 bases: TGTGCCACCAGCACGGGACAAACCTACGAGCAGTACTTC. The whole variable domain, filled in from reference TRBV15 and TRBJ2-7, reads DAMVIQNPRYQVTQFGKPVTLSCSQTLNHNVMYWYQQKSSQAPKLLFHYYDKDFNNEADTPDNFQSRRPNTSFCFLDIRSPGLGDTAMYLCATSTGQTYEQYFGPGTRLTVT.

The CDR3 loop is CASSLISWGTTDTQYF. In DNA, the CDR3 is TGTGCCAGCAGCTTAATCTCCTGGGGAACAACAGATACGCAGTATTTT. This sequence joins TRBV7-6 and TRBJ2-3; D is undetermined. V was cut by 2 bases and J by 3 bases, with 15 bases left in between. There are 16 residues in the CDR3. CDR1 SGHVS and CDR2 FNYEAQ come from the germline V gene.

This rearrangement joins TRBV5-4 to TRBJ2-7; the D gene is possibly TRBD2 (5 bases). Germline loops: CDR1 SGHNT, CDR2 YYREEE (reference sequence). Trimming cost V 0 bases and J 3 bases, with 19 bases left between them. This CDR3 comprises 17 residues. CDR3 sequence (DNA): TGTGCCAGCAGCTTGGTGTCCGGGAATCCTGCTATCTACGAGCAGTACTTC. Translated: CASSLVSGNPAIYEQYF.

The gene calls are TRBV28 and TRBJ1-3; D call uncertain. This CDR3 comprises 15 residues. V lost 2 bases, J lost 0 bases, and 8 bases lay in between. Per the germline V gene, CDR1 is MDHEN and CDR2 is SYDVKM. This CDR3 is CASSLRRPSGNTIYF. In DNA, the CDR3 is TGTGCCAGCAGTTTACGCAGGCCCTCTGGAAACACCATATATTTT.

This clone was seen only once. The V and J genes are TRBV2 and TRBJ2-7; D remains ambiguous. Trimming removed 8 bases at V and 1 base at J, with 18 bases between. This CDR3 region has 15 residues. Per the germline V gene, CDR1 is SNHLY and CDR2 is FYNNEI. The CDR3 loop is CASLLSISPSYEQYF. The CDR3 nucleotides are TGTGCCAGCTTGCTTTCGATAAGTCCATCCTACGAGCAGTACTTC.

The chain couples TRBV29-1 to TRBJ2-7; 8 bases fit TRBD1. The CDR3 contains 12 residues. CDR1 is SQVTM and CDR2 is ANQGSEA in the germline V gene. The trim removed 4 bases at V and 4 bases at J, leaving 3 bases unmatched. The CDR3, as DNA: TGCAGCGTTGGTGGACAGGGTTACGAGCAGTACTTC. Residues: CSVGGQGYEQYF.